This T cell receptor (beta chain) is from a study of blood T cell repertoires in COVID-19. Study at large: Some COVID-19 samples were acute and others convalescent; all came from the United States, Italy and Spain.

Measured with immunoSEQ multiplex PCR; TCRdb has only the in-frame clones, and not every one. The data show about 180,000 clones, approximately 80% seen once. This clone was seen more than once but under ten times. The CDR3 is 12 amino acids. Germline assignment: CDR1 MNHEY and CDR2 SVGEGT. Trimming removed 4 bases at V and 5 bases at J, with 9 bases between. The sequencing sample was made of peripheral blood. The TCR originated in a human donor in a cohort sampled during active COVID-19. The chain joins TRBV6-2 or TRBV6-3 to TRBJ2-7, with a weak D call TRBD2 (5 bases). The DNA of the CDR3 is TGTGCCAGCAGTTTAACTAGAAACGAGCAGTACTTC. As protein: CASSLTRNEQYF.